Below, one TCR beta chain is given with its context. Its specificity is unknown. Germline CDR1 and CDR2: MRHNA and SNTAGT. The CDR3 covers 20 residues. V lost 6 bases, J lost 0 bases, and 29 bases lay in between. The sample originates from a study of T cells after yellow fever vaccination. General study findings and limits: Peak timing came faster in the weaker secondary response, day 5 versus 15. Booster sampling recovered most clones from primary vaccination (96% CD4, roughly 86% CD8).

Each CDR3 protein is one row after TCRdb ran MiXCR on the 5' RACE reads. The sample carries just under 600,000 distinct CDR3 sequences, roughly 14% recorded once. This chain connects TRBV6-4 to TRBJ2-5; tentatively, D is TRBD1 or TRBD2 (9 bases each). This sequence was found in a man between 25 and 39 years old who received the YFV17D yellow fever vaccine. The sample here was PBMCs, taken on the day of the yellow fever booster vaccination. CDR3 DNA: TGTGCCAGCAGGGACAGGGGAAACAGCCTAGCGGGACCGAACCAAGAGACCCAGTACTTC. As protein: CASRDRGNSLAGPNQETQYF.